Detailed here is one T cell receptor (beta chain). Authors' analysis steps: By means of reference gene primer amplification, nucleated cell counts were estimated. Here immunoSEQ multiplex PCR was the method, and the copy in TCRdb shows in-frame clones only, minus some. V and J calls and clone size are copied from that table; D and trimming were computed from the DNA. The sample carries just over 60,000 clones, around 85% recorded once. Trimming removed 4 bases from V and 0 bases from J, with 14 bases in between. Germline V gene sequence: CDR1 SGDLS, CDR2 YYNGEE. The CDR3 contains 16 residues. The sample belongs to a study of blood T cell repertoires in COVID-19. Study summary: The samples span acute and convalescent COVID-19 from the United States, Italy and Spain. T cells, B-cell-depleted T cells, or PBMCs supplied cDNA or gDNA.

The J gene is TRBJ1-3, the V gene TRBV9, with D possibly being TRBD1 (6 bases). Sequencing was done on a sample of peripheral blood. The TCR comes from a woman older than 75 with active or convalescent COVID-19. CDR3 amino acids: CASSSRGGSSGNTIYF. CDR3 sequence (DNA): TGTGCCAGCAGCTCCCGGGGGGGCAGCTCTGGAAACACCATATATTTT.